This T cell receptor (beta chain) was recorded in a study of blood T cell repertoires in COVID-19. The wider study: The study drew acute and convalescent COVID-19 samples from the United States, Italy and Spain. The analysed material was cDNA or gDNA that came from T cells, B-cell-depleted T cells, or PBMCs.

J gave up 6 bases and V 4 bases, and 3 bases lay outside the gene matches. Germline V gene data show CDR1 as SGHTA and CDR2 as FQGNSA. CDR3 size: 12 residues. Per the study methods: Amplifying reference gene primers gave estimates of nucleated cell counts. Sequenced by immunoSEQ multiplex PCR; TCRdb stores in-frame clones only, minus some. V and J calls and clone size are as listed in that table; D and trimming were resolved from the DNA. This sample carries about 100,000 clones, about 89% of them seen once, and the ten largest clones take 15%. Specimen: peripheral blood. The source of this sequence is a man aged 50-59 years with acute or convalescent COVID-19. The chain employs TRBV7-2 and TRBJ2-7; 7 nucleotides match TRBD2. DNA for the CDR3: TGTGCCAGCAGCTCGGGAGGTTCCGAGCAGTACTTC. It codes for CASSSGGSEQYF.